This TCR beta chain was sequenced for a study of blood T cell repertoires in COVID-19. Study details: Acute-phase and convalescent COVID-19 samples originated in the United States, Italy and Spain.

Germline V lookup: CDR1 MNHEY, CDR2 SVGEGT. This CDR3 is built from 15 residues. The J segment lost 5 bases and the V segment lost 1 base, leaving 5 bases of the junction unmatched. Generated by immunoSEQ multiplex PCR, the TCRdb table keeps only in-frame clones and is missing some. This repertoire shows 250,000 to 300,000 clones, about 86% found once; its top ten account for 3.6%. The chain joins TRBV6-2 or TRBV6-3 to TRBJ2-1, with 7 nucleotides matching TRBD2. Sample: peripheral blood. The receptor's source is a young man with active or convalescent COVID-19. The CDR3 DNA sequence: TGTGCCAGCAGTTACTTCCAGCGGGGAAACAATGAGCAGTTCTTC. Protein sequence: CASSYFQRGNNEQFF.